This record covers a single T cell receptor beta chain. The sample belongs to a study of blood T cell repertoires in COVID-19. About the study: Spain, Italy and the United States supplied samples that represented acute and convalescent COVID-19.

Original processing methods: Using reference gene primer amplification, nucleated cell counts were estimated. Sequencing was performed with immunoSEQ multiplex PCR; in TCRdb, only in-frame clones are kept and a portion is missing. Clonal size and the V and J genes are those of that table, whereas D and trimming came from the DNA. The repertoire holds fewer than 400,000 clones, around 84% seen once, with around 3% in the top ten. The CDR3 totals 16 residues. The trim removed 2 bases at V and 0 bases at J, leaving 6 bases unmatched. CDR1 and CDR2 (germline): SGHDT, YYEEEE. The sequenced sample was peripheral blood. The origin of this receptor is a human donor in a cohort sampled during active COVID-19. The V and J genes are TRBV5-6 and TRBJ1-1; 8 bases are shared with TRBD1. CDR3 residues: CASSFRTGRMNTEAFF. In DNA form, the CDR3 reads TGTGCCAGCAGCTTCCGGACAGGGAGGATGAACACTGAAGCTTTCTTT.